The next 5 T cell receptor beta chains were all read from a single sample in a study of beta chain features in type 1 diabetes. Every isolated RNA sample was fully reverse transcribed, so sequencing captured expressed TCRB transcripts. Some clones are missing from TCRdb's copy, which holds only in-frame ones; the method was immunoSEQ multiplex PCR. The sample consists of approximately 400,000 clones, approximately 16% of them appearing once. The sample was naive CD4+ T cells from blood. These receptors all come from a woman between 18 and 29 years old in good health.

This clone came up a few times. The V and J genes are TRBV4-1 and TRBJ1-2; D gene uncertain. The CDR3 has 14 amino acids. The V gene lost 0 bases and the J gene lost 0 bases, with 5 bases spanning the gap. Germline V gene lookup returns CDR1 MGHRA and CDR2 YSYEKL. The CDR3 sequence: CASSQDRTNYGYTF. The DNA of the CDR3 is TGCGCCAGCAGCCAAGACAGGACTAACTATGGCTACACCTTC.

The genes are TRBV16 and TRBJ2-7, with 9 bases matching TRBD1. Germline CDR1 is KGHSY and CDR2 is FQNENV. V shed 2 bases, J shed 6 bases, and the junction held 8 bases outside the gene matches. This CDR3 has 15 amino acids. CDR3 sequence: CASSQLGQGMGEQYF. The CDR3 nucleotides read TGTGCCAGCAGCCAACTAGGACAGGGGATGGGCGAGCAGTACTTC.

V usage is TRBV15 and J usage is TRBJ1-2; D not certain. Trimming cost V 0 bases and J 8 bases, with 13 bases left between them. The CDR3 contains 14 residues. Germline V gene sequence: CDR1 LNHNV, CDR2 YYDKDF (reference sequence). The CDR3 coding sequence is TGTGCCACCAGCAGAGATCGAGCAGGCCCAGGCTACACCTTC. It yields the protein CATSRDRAGPGYTF.

The V and J genes are TRBV21-1 and TRBJ2-7; the D call in the table, TRBD1, was not verified against the DNA. TRBV21-1 is described as a pseudogene. This CDR3 spans 15 amino acids. The CDR3 region has the DNA TGTGCCAGCAGCACCCGACAGGGGGGACCCTACGAGCAGTACTTC. It translates to CASSTRQGGPYEQYF.

This clone was seen a handful of times. This sequence joins TRBV19 and TRBJ2-4; TRBD1 matches at 7 bases. CDR3 size: 14 residues. CDR1 is LNHDA, CDR2 SQIVND, per germline (reference sequence). After removal of 9 bases from V and 4 bases from J, the junction contained 9 bases not matched to a gene. The CDR3 reads CASRGGQVKNIQYF. CDR3 nucleotides: TGTGCCAGCCGCGGAGGACAGGTTAAAAACATTCAGTACTTC.